This passage covers 16 T cell receptor beta chains from one sample sequenced in a study of CD8 T cells in Susac syndrome. When the RNA was reverse transcribed, random hexamers were used with an input of roughly 0.45 to 1 ug. TCRdb called the immunoSEQ multiplex PCR reads again in MiXCR, with one record for every CDR3 protein. Of fewer than 350,000 distinct CDR3 sequences listed, about 90% are singletons. The sample consisted of CD4+ T cells from PBMCs. These receptors were taken from a human donor with multiple sclerosis.

In DNA, the CDR3 is TGTGCCAGCAGCCAAGGAAGGGCAGACACTGAAGCTTTCTTT. Protein: CASSQGRADTEAFF. The rearrangement joins TRBV7-9 to TRBJ1-1; no clear D. Germline CDR1 SEHNR, CDR2 FQNEAQ (reference sequence). V lost 5 bases and J lost 3, with 13 bases in between. This CDR3 has 14 residues.

This sequence joins TRBV15 and TRBJ1-1; D uncertain. The V gene's germline CDR1 is LNHNV and CDR2 YYDKDF (reference sequence). The CDR3 consists of 14 residues. The V gene lost 1 base and the J gene lost 5 bases, with 11 bases spanning the gap. The CDR3 here is CATSRGLGRTEAFF. In nucleotides, the CDR3 is TGTGCCACCAGCAGAGGCCTTGGTCGAACTGAAGCTTTCTTT. Filled out from reference TRBV15 and TRBJ1-1, the complete variable domain reads DAMVIQNPRYQVTQFGKPVTLSCSQTLNHNVMYWYQQKSSQAPKLLFHYYDKDFNNEADTPDNFQSRRPNTSFCFLDIRSPGLGDTAMYLCATSRGLGRTEAFFGQGTRLTVV.

The CDR3 DNA is TGTGCCAGCAGTTACAGCCGGCTGAACACTGAAGCTTTCTTT. Translated, it gives CASSYSRLNTEAFF. The chain joins TRBV6-2 or TRBV6-3 to TRBJ1-1, with D hard to call. The CDR3 spans 14 residues. Germline lookup yields CDR1 MNHEY and CDR2 SVGEGT. V was pared by 2 bases and J by 0 bases, with 7 bases between.

The chain is built from TRBV20-1 and TRBJ1-6; D is possibly TRBD1 (6 bases). Trimming shortened V by 1 base and J by 6 bases, and 16 bases separated the two germline ends. The CDR3 runs 16 residues. CDR1 DFQATT and CDR2 SNEGSKA come from the germline V gene (reference sequence). The CDR3 loop is CSARGYRTEFNSPLHF. In DNA, the CDR3 is TGCAGTGCTAGAGGTTACCGGACAGAGTTTAATTCACCCCTCCACTTT.

The rearrangement uses TRBV5-1 and TRBJ1-1; no clear D gene. This CDR3 has 15 amino acids. V shed 5 bases and J shed 5 bases, with 19 bases lying between them. From germline, CDR1 is SGHRS and CDR2 YFSETQ. The CDR3 reads CASRAAVPRGTEAFF. CDR3 DNA: TGCGCCAGCAGAGCTGCGGTTCCAAGAGGGACTGAAGCTTTCTTT.

V and J are TRBV10-2 and TRBJ1-1; no firm D call. The germline V gene has CDR1 WSHSY and CDR2 SAAADI. Trimming took 2 bases from V and 0 from J, leaving 7 bases between them. CDR3 length: 14 amino acids. The CDR3 coding sequence is TGCGCCAGCAGTGAGGACGGGGTGAACACTGAAGCTTTCTTT. Translated, it gives CASSEDGVNTEAFF.

The V call is TRBV2, the J call TRBJ2-2; TRBD1 might be the D (5 bases). Germline loops: CDR1 SNHLY, CDR2 FYNNEI. This CDR3 contains 12 residues. V lost 5 bases to trimming and J lost 10 bases, with 11 bases between them. CDR3 bases: TGTGCCAGCAGTACTCAGGGTCTGGAGCTGTTTTTT. It is translated as CASSTQGLELFF.

This clonotype was detected only once. One junction end disagrees with the germline gene, perhaps due to a read error. The chain combines TRBV6-2 or TRBV6-3 with TRBJ2-2, with D perhaps TRBD1 or TRBD2 (5 bases each). CDR1 and CDR2 (germline): MNHEY, SVGEGT. CDR3 length: 15 residues. Written as DNA, the CDR3 is TGTGCCAGCAGTTACTCGACTATCCCGTCCGGGGCGCTGTTTTTT. Translation: CASSYSTIPSGALFF.

This chain connects TRBV20-1 to TRBJ2-5; D is tentatively TRBD1 or TRBD2 (6 bases each). There are 14 residues in the CDR3. Looked up from germline, CDR1 is DFQATT and CDR2 is SNEGSKA (reference sequence). CDR3: CTCIPLGGQETQYF. Here the CDR3 DNA reads TGCACCTGCATTCCTCTAGGGGGGCAAGAGACCCAGTACTTC.

The chain recombines TRBV5-1 with TRBJ2-6; TRBD1 agrees at 7 bases. Germline lookup yields CDR1 SGHRS and CDR2 YFSETQ. This CDR3 comprises 17 residues. V dropped 4 bases and J dropped 0; count of bases not matched to a gene: 7. The CDR3 DNA is TGCGCCAGCAGCCCGGGGACAGCCTTCTCTGGGGCCAACGTCCTGACTTTC. Translation gives CASSPGTAFSGANVLTF. The full variable domain, completed using reference TRBV5-1 and TRBJ2-6, is KAGVTQTPRYLIKTRGQQVTLSCSPISGHRSVSWYQQTPGQGLQFLFEYFSETQRNKGNFPGRFSGRQFSNSRSEMNVSTLELGDSALYLCASSPGTAFSGANVLTFGAGSRLTVL.

This clonotype occurred once. The chain has TRBV7-2 and TRBJ2-3; no reliable D call. Germline V gives CDR1 SGHTA, CDR2 FQGNSA. Trimming stripped 3 bases from V and 4 bases from J, with 11 bases between. This CDR3 contains 14 residues. This CDR3 is CASSFNPGPDTQYF. CDR3 nucleotides: TGTGCCAGCAGCTTCAACCCGGGCCCAGATACGCAGTATTTT.

CDR3 sequence: CASSVVDNPQETQYF. The DNA for the CDR3 is TGTGCCAGCAGCGTAGTGGACAACCCCCAAGAGACCCAGTACTTC. The V call is TRBV9, the J call TRBJ2-5; TRBD1 is a possible D gene (5 bases). The germline V gene encodes CDR1 SGDLS and CDR2 YYNGEE. This CDR3 is built from 15 residues. Trimming left V 0 bases short and J 1 base short, with 10 bases between.

The V call is TRBV19, the J call TRBJ2-5; 7 bases line up with TRBD2. Germline V CDR1 and CDR2: LNHDA, SQIVND (reference sequence). V was pared by 4 bases and J by 5 bases, with 7 bases of the junction left unmatched. The CDR3 length is 14 residues. In nucleotides, the CDR3 is TGTGCCAGTAGTAGCGGCGGGAGCGGCGAGACCCAGTACTTC. It yields the protein CASSSGGSGETQYF.

This chain's CDR3 is CATSRDRRTSARTDTQYF. CDR3 nucleotides: TGTGCCACCAGCAGAGACCGCCGGACTAGCGCGCGCACAGATACGCAGTATTTT. V and J are TRBV15 and TRBJ2-3; 9 bases agree with TRBD2. This CDR3 contains 18 residues. V trimming: 0 bases; J trimming: 1 base; junction bases outside the gene matches: 8. From germline, CDR1 is LNHNV and CDR2 YYDKDF (reference sequence).

A note on this clonotype: Germline and junction disagree at one end, which may indicate a read error. This chain uses TRBV7-7 with TRBJ2-2; 11 nucleotides line up with TRBD2. This CDR3 contains 18 residues. In germline, CDR1 is SSHAT, CDR2 FNYEAQ (reference sequence). CDR3 protein: CASSLVASSGRHTGELFF. CDR3 DNA sequence: TGTGCTAGCAGCTTAGTCGCCTCTAGCGGGAGGCACACCGGGGAGCTGTTTTTT.

J is TRBJ1-5 and V is TRBV27; 7 bases align to TRBD1. This CDR3 comprises 16 residues. Germline V gene lookup returns CDR1 MNHEY and CDR2 SMNVEV (reference sequence). Trimming took 5 bases from V and 0 from J; bases not matched to a gene: 7. CDR3 sequence (DNA): TGTGCCAGCAGTGAAGGGGGCCGGGGTAGCAATCAGCCCCAGCATTTT. Amino acid sequence: CASSEGGRGSNQPQHF.